Below, one TCR beta chain is given with its context. Its antigen remains unidentified. One base away there is no much larger clone; base qualities are not given. Trimming leaves V shorter by 2 bases and J shorter by 5 bases, with the junction holding 4 bases beyond the gene matches. From cysteine to phenylalanine, the CDR3 is 15 amino acids long. The sequence is cut down to CDR3 DNA, 45 bases in frame from base 1. Via the germline V gene, CDR1 is ENHRY and CDR2 SYGVKD. These data come from a study of OX40 agonist ivuxolimab in advanced cancers. Regarding the research as a whole: Ivuxolimab, which targeted the costimulatory receptor OX40 (CD134), was an agonistic, fully human IgG2 monoclonal antibody. Intravenous ivuxolimab was administered to patients every 2 weeks at six dose levels: 0.01, 0.1, 0.3, 1.5, 3 and 10 mg/kg. Of the 50 to 55 patients in dose escalation, about 20 had hepatocellular carcinoma, some 15 had melanoma, 9 had renal cell carcinoma and 9 had head and neck cancer. A male proportion of 75% to 85% and a mean age of roughly 58 years, ranging from roughly 23 to 79, were recorded for the dose-escalation cohort. Prior anti-PD-1, anti-PD-L1 or anti-CTLA-4 therapy was permitted, and checkpoint inhibitors had been received by around 40% of dose-escalation patients. Partial responses occurred in three dose-escalation patients, of whom one had hepatocellular carcinoma and two had cutaneous melanoma. The purpose of peripheral TCRbeta sequencing was to test whether ivuxolimab changed TCR sequence diversity and led to clonal T-cell expansion. The monotherapy dose-escalation portion (N ≈ 56 patients) of the phase I ivuxolimab trial is reported in the paper. Findings and caveats that apply to the study as a whole: Low levels of normalized T-cell clonal expansion were also seen in some nonresponding patients. At doses from 0.1 to 3.0 mg/kg, clonal expansion was seen in both CD4+ and CD8+ blood T cells between baseline and week 6. After ivuxolimab, expanded clones were on average more numerous among CD8+ T cells than among CD4+ T cells. The antigen specificity of the clonally expanded peripheral T cells was not determined. In partial responders in the 0.1-3.0 mg/kg groups, normalized peripheral clonal expansion was found to be among the lowest, especially among CD8+ T cells.

Genomic DNA was extracted from sorted cells for sequencing of the TCRbeta CDR3 region. The immunoSEQ Assay was used for sequencing of TCRbeta CDR3 regions. Held by TCRdb, this immuneACCESS table contains in-frame sequences only and omits some clones. Under half of the omission traces to an unresolved V gene where checked; the cause of the rest is unknown. The sample contains approximately 82,000 clones, about 86% of them found a single time. 5.5% to 7.5% of the sample is held by the ten biggest clonotypes. Patients with autoimmune disease history or receiving systemic immunosuppression were excluded from the trial. In every dose cohort, peripheral blood was drawn for TCR sequencing at baseline, cycle 4 day 1, and cycle 7 day 1. The samples were taken from a phase I, first-in-human, multicenter, open-label dose-escalation trial of ivuxolimab. Adults with locally advanced or metastatic head and neck squamous cell, hepatocellular, melanoma or renal cell carcinoma were enrolled in the trial. Before TCR sequencing, CD4+ T cells and CD8+ T cells from peripheral blood were sorted into separate populations.

The sequence links TRBV10-3 to TRBJ2-1; 9 junctional bases match TRBD2. This sample comprised CD4+ or CD8+ T cells sorted from blood, obtained in a trial of the OX40 agonist ivuxolimab. The sequence was collected from an adult with an advanced solid tumor such as melanoma, head and neck, liver or kidney cancer. CDR3 region: CAISERASGNNEQFF. The DNA is TGTGCCATCAGTGAGAGGGCTAGCGGGAACAATGAGCAGTTCTTC.